This entry features one T cell receptor (beta chain) sequence. Germline CDR1 is SGHRS and CDR2 is YFSETQ. V dropped 0 bases and J dropped 7 bases, with 8 bases sitting between them. The CDR3 runs to 14 residues. This specimen comes from a study of blood T cell repertoires in COVID-19. As for the study in general: COVID-19 samples, acute and convalescent, were from the United States, Italy and Spain.

In the source study's methods: From reference gene primer amplification, estimates of nucleated cell counts were derived. Sequencing used immunoSEQ multiplex PCR; TCRdb keeps in-frame clones, though not all of them. The V and J calls and the clone size are those of that table, but D and trimming were determined from the DNA. The sample has approximately 84,000 clones; approximately 87% are singletons. Sequencing used peripheral blood. The rearrangement joins TRBV5-1 to TRBJ1-6; D call uncertain. This TCR derives from a human donor in a cohort sampled during active COVID-19. In nucleotides, the CDR3 is TGCGCCAGCAGCTTGGACGGGGAGAATTCACCCCTCCACTTT. Its translation: CASSLDGENSPLHF.